These T cell receptor beta chains were read from a single sample in a study of blood T cell repertoires in COVID-19. Clones were sequenced by immunoSEQ multiplex PCR, and TCRdb holds only the in-frame ones, with some missing. The data contain about 240,000 clones, roughly 80% of them singletons. Material: peripheral blood. These receptors all stem from a woman of 80 years or more with acute or convalescent COVID-19. Each CDR3 is given with its conserved first and last residue. Each record gives: V gene, clone size, J gene, D gene, CDR3 protein, CDR3 DNA. A D gene is named only where the DNA matches it firmly. Rows give clone size only sometimes, using once, few, many, or a class for an expanded clone.

TRBV25-1	-	TRBJ1-3	-	CASRGGTPSGNTIYF	TGTGCCAGCAGAGGGGGAACTCCCTCTGGAAACACCATATATTTT
TRBV27	once	TRBJ2-1	TRBD1	CASRDDRGPWNEQFF	TGTGCCAGCAGGGATGACAGGGGGCCATGGAATGAGCAGTTCTTC
TRBV12-3/TRBV12-4	-	TRBJ1-2	-	CASSFSENYGYTF	TGTGCCAGCAGTTTCAGCGAAAACTATGGCTACACCTTC
TRBV18	-	TRBJ2-5	TRBD2	CASSPASGGGQETQYF	TGTGCCAGCTCACCGGCGAGCGGGGGGGGCCAAGAGACCCAGTACTTC
TRBV15	-	TRBJ2-5	-	CATSRSRAHQETQYF	TGTGCCACCAGCAGAAGCAGGGCGCACCAAGAGACCCAGTACTTC
TRBV28	-	TRBJ1-1	-	CATKGPQGNTEAFF	TGTGCCACCAAAGGGCCCCAGGGGAACACTGAAGCTTTCTTT
TRBV7-6	-	TRBJ2-5	TRBD1	CASSSQGASVQGTQYF	TGTGCCAGCAGCTCACAGGGGGCGTCAGTTCAGGGGACCCAGTACTTC
TRBV7-9	-	TRBJ1-6	-	CASSLNAGSDSPLHF	TGTGCCAGCAGCTTAAATGCGGGGAGCGACTCACCCCTCCACTTT
TRBV6-5	-	TRBJ1-5	-	CASRGGQPQHF	TGTGCCAGCAGAGGGGGTCAGCCCCAGCATTTT
TRBV28	-	TRBJ1-1	-	CASKWGGLSTEAFF	TGTGCCAGCAAGTGGGGGGGGCTGAGCACTGAAGCTTTCTTT
TRBV5-6	once	TRBJ2-3	-	CASSQTGETTDTQYF	TGTGCCAGCAGCCAAACGGGGGAAACCACAGATACGCAGTATTTT
TRBV28	once	TRBJ2-2	TRBD2	CATTRVGRGDTGELFF	TGTGCCACCACCCGCGTGGGGCGGGGGGACACCGGGGAGCTGTTTTTT
TRBV2	few	TRBJ2-7	-	CASSVGEALYYEQYF	TGTGCCAGCAGTGTGGGGGAGGCCCTCTACTACGAGCAGTACTTC
TRBV7-9	-	TRBJ2-1	-	CASSLRGGAYNEQFF	TGTGCCAGCAGCTTAAGAGGAGGGGCCTACAATGAGCAGTTCTTC
TRBV7-8	few	TRBJ2-2	-	CASSSYGVHGELFF	TGTGCCAGCAGCTCTTACGGGGTTCACGGGGAGCTGTTTTTT
TRBV5-1	-	TRBJ2-7	-	CASNFGPLGTGGYEQYF	TGCGCCAGCAACTTTGGCCCCCTCGGAACCGGAGGGTACGAGCAGTACTTC
TRBV9	-	TRBJ2-3	-	CASSVNPREDTQYF	TGTGCCAGCAGCGTAAACCCCCGGGAAGATACGCAGTATTTT
TRBV2	-	TRBJ1-1	-	CASNRERTEAFF	TGTGCCAGCAATCGCGAGCGGACTGAAGCTTTCTTT
TRBV14	-	TRBJ2-5	-	CASSQGLGAVQETQYF	TGTGCCAGCAGCCAAGGGTTGGGGGCCGTCCAAGAGACCCAGTACTTC
TRBV5-1	-	TRBJ1-1	TRBD1	CASSSERTGSGTEAFF	TGCGCCAGCAGCTCGGAAAGGACAGGGTCCGGCACTGAAGCTTTCTTT
TRBV3-1/TRBV3-2	-	TRBJ2-2	-	CASSQGAGVAGELFF	TGTGCCAGCAGCCAAGGGGCAGGGGTGGCCGGGGAGCTGTTTTTT
TRBV5-1	-	TRBJ1-1	-	CASSPEGGRVNTEAFF	TGCGCCAGCAGCCCGGAGGGGGGGCGGGTGAACACTGAAGCTTTCTTT
TRBV5-5	-	TRBJ2-2	-	CASIRGANTGELFF	TGTGCCAGCATCAGGGGCGCGAACACCGGGGAGCTGTTTTTT
TRBV3-1/TRBV3-2	-	TRBJ2-1	TRBD2	CASSQASGGYNEQFF	TGTGCCAGCAGCCAAGCTAGCGGGGGTTACAATGAGCAGTTCTTC
TRBV3-1/TRBV3-2	-	TRBJ1-1	TRBD1	CASSQPGQGLRWAFF	TGTGCCAGCAGCCAGCCGGGACAGGGGTTGCGTTGGGCTTTCTTT
TRBV19	-	TRBJ1-2	-	CASSITAGNYGYTF	TGTGCCAGTAGTATTACGGCAGGGAACTATGGCTACACCTTC
TRBV5-1	-	TRBJ1-2	TRBD1	CASSLGQGASYGYTF	TGCGCCAGCAGCTTGGGACAGGGGGCTTCCTATGGCTACACCTTC
TRBV2	-	TRBJ1-1	-	CASKGDLNTEAFF	TGTGCCAGCAAAGGAGATCTGAACACTGAAGCTTTCTTT
TRBV28	once	TRBJ1-5	-	CASSLWQSARQPQHF	TGTGCCAGCAGTTTATGGCAGTCGGCCAGGCAGCCCCAGCATTTT
TRBV5-8	once	TRBJ2-7	TRBD2	CASSVGLAGSYEQYF	TGTGCCAGCAGCGTGGGACTAGCGGGGTCCTACGAGCAGTACTTC
TRBV11-2	-	TRBJ2-2	-	CASRDSAGELFF	TGTGCCAGCCGCGATTCGGCCGGGGAGCTGTTTTTT
TRBV12-3/TRBV12-4	-	TRBJ1-3	-	CASSLRENTIYF	TGTGCCAGCAGTCTACGAGAAAACACCATATATTTT
TRBV2	-	TRBJ1-2	TRBD1	CASSEAGDRSNYGYTF	TGTGCCAGCAGTGAAGCGGGGGACAGGAGTAACTATGGCTACACCTTC
TRBV3-1/TRBV3-2	-	TRBJ2-3	TRBD2	CASGVAGVDTQYF	TGTGCCAGCGGGGTAGCGGGGGTTGATACGCAGTATTTT
TRBV12-3/TRBV12-4	-	TRBJ2-7	TRBD1	CASSRTGHEQYF	TGTGCCAGCAGCCGGACAGGGCACGAGCAGTACTTC
TRBV6-5	once	TRBJ1-1	TRBD1	CASSPPGQGALHF	TGTGCCAGCAGCCCCCCGGGACAGGGGGCCCTGCACTTT
TRBV3-1/TRBV3-2	-	TRBJ2-3	-	CASSQDRRQGRTDTQYF	TGTGCCAGCAGCCAAGATAGGCGGCAGGGGCGCACAGATACGCAGTATTTT
TRBV25-1	-	TRBJ2-3	-	CASSEIGRTQGADTQYF	TGTGCCAGCAGTGAAATTGGGAGGACCCAGGGGGCAGATACGCAGTATTTT
TRBV6-6	-	TRBJ1-1	TRBD1	CAIGQGGRGEAFF	TGTGCCATCGGACAGGGGGGGAGGGGGGAAGCTTTCTTT
TRBV30	-	TRBJ2-1	TRBD2	CAWSGIRERGFWNEQFF	TGTGCCTGGAGTGGTATAAGAGAGCGGGGGTTCTGGAATGAGCAGTTCTTC
TRBV7-9	-	TRBJ1-2	-	CASSLAGSGKGYTF	TGTGCCAGCAGCTTAGCGGGGTCGGGAAAGGGCTACACCTTC
TRBV14	-	TRBJ1-5	-	CASSQRGGQPQHF	TGTGCCAGCAGCCAAAGGGGGGGGCAGCCCCAGCATTTT
TRBV5-4	-	TRBJ1-4	TRBD1	CASSATGGTNEKLFF	TGTGCCAGCAGCGCTACAGGGGGCACGAATGAAAAACTGTTTTTT
TRBV7-6	-	TRBJ1-1	-	CASSLQVGDTEAFF	TGTGCCAGCAGCCTACAGGTTGGGGACACTGAAGCTTTCTTT
TRBV4-2	-	TRBJ1-1	TRBD1	CASSPAGRGDWGGTEAFF	TGTGCCAGCAGCCCAGCCGGCAGGGGGGACTGGGGTGGGACTGAAGCTTTCTTT
TRBV2	-	TRBJ2-3	TRBD1	CASRARTGGSDTQYF	TGTGCCAGCAGAGCCCGGACAGGGGGTTCAGATACGCAGTATTTT
TRBV3-1/TRBV3-2	-	TRBJ2-1	-	CASSQERAEQFF	TGTGCCAGCAGCCAAGAGCGGGCTGAGCAGTTCTTC
TRBV18	-	TRBJ2-1	-	CASSPESRSGNEQFF	TGTGCCAGCTCACCAGAAAGCCGAAGCGGGAATGAGCAGTTCTTC
TRBV3-1/TRBV3-2	-	TRBJ2-3	TRBD2	CASSPRTSGGTDTQYF	TGTGCCAGCAGCCCCCGGACTAGCGGGGGCACAGATACGCAGTATTTT
TRBV11-3	-	TRBJ2-7	TRBD2	CASSLSPGREYEQYF	TGTGCCAGCAGCTTATCGCCAGGGCGGGAGTACGAGCAGTACTTC
TRBV5-1	once	TRBJ2-3	-	CASSLAGQGNTDTQYF	TGCGCCAGCAGCTTGGCCGGGCAGGGGAACACAGATACGCAGTATTTT
TRBV2	-	TRBJ2-1	-	CATSGTRTYNEQFF	TGTGCCACCTCCGGGACTCGAACCTACAATGAGCAGTTCTTC
TRBV3-1/TRBV3-2	-	TRBJ2-2	TRBD1	CASRGRGSRSGELFF	TGTGCCAGCAGGGGCAGGGGGAGTCGGTCCGGGGAGCTGTTTTTT
TRBV20-1	-	TRBJ1-2	-	CSTKISWGYTF	TGCAGCACTAAAATCTCCTGGGGCTACACCTTC
TRBV5-1	-	TRBJ1-4	TRBD1	CASSPGQGNEKLFF	TGCGCCAGCAGCCCGGGACAGGGGAATGAAAAACTGTTTTTT
TRBV14	-	TRBJ1-6	-	CASSQDVTGKNSPLHF	TGTGCCAGCAGCCAAGATGTTACAGGTAAGAATTCACCCCTCCACTTT
TRBV13	-	TRBJ2-7	TRBD2	CASSDRQLAGSYEQYF	TGTGCCAGCAGCGACCGTCAACTAGCGGGGTCCTACGAGCAGTACTTC
TRBV7-2	once	TRBJ2-7	-	CASSLGIGGGRNEQYF	TGTGCCAGCAGCTTAGGGATCGGAGGGGGCAGGAACGAGCAGTACTTC
TRBV3-1/TRBV3-2	-	TRBJ2-5	-	CASSPFGETQYF	TGTGCCAGCAGCCCCTTCGGAGAGACCCAGTACTTC